This T cell receptor (beta chain) was captured in a study of CD8 T cells in ankylosing spondylitis. Findings of the study overall: With a CD8+ phenotype, disease-linked clones were relatively rare in peripheral blood. Matched ankylosing spondylitis synovial fluid reportedly contained a significantly enriched population of disease-linked clones.

The V end was cut by 0 bases, the J end by 3 bases, with 10 bases between. This CDR3 has 14 residues. Germline-derived CDR1 and CDR2 are SGHRS and YFSETQ. The sample holds a few counts of this clonotype. Its cognate antigen is unknown. One entry per CDR3 protein, called by TCRdb with MiXCR from the 5' RACE reads. This sample has more than 250,000 distinct CDR3 sequences, with more than 9% found just once. The TCR comes from a female donor with ankylosing spondylitis or in good health (not recorded which). Sequencing input: blood, either unsorted or a sorted T cell fraction (not recorded which). The J gene is TRBJ2-7, the V gene TRBV5-1; TRBD2 is a possible D gene (6 bases). The CDR3 spells CASSLVGGNYEQYF. The DNA for the CDR3 is TGCGCCAGCAGCTTGGTTGGGGGGAACTACGAGCAGTACTTC.